This T cell receptor beta chain was documented in a study of blood T cells in healthy people across ages (dated by TCRdb to the mid-2010s). Turning to the overall study: In model experiments, roughly one uniquely barcoded TCR beta cDNA molecule per two T cells was captured by template switching. Using the same blood draw, the study looked at two additional independent replicas of 1 million unique cDNA reads for two donors, one aged 18 to 30 and the other aged 80 or older. To avoid experimental bias, donors of different ages were randomly spread across the sequencing lanes. Age-related changes in TCR beta repertoire diversity were measured in the study by deep sequencing normalized with unique cDNA molecular identifiers. The donors were split into four age groups: young (average around 17 years), middle-aged (39), aged (over 55) and long-lived (roughly 80). General conclusions and limits of the study: Compared with the aged group, the long-lived group had more naive CD4+ T cells, fewer expanded clones and increased TCR diversity, suggesting age selection. Estimates of total diversity based on one million sequenced T cells were regarded as lower bounds and as underestimates. Because profiling used bulk unsorted PBMCs, naive and antigen-experienced compartments could not be compared conclusively. As age increased, observed TCR beta diversity per million T cells dropped in a roughly linear way, and a significant reduction was already evident by age 40. The percentage of naive T cells measured by flow cytometry correlated strongly with observed TCR beta diversity. Because the CMV infection status of the donors was unknown, age-related changes in expanded clonotypes may potentially have been confounded.

The sample holds many counts of this clonotype. There is no known antigen for this receptor. It has no much larger one-base neighbor in the sample; base qualities were not kept. The donors were 40 or so Caucasian individuals from Russia, aged roughly 6 to 95 years, who were systemically healthy. Approximately 9.3 milliliters of peripheral blood were drawn from each donor into EDTA-treated Vacutainer tubes. Ficoll-Paque density-gradient centrifugation was used to isolate PBMCs, with at least 6.5 million per sample. Trizol reagent was used to extract total RNA from PBMCs, with at least 5 micrograms per sample. For every donor, an aliquot of PBMCs went through flow cytometry to measure the percentages of naive CD45RAhigh/CD27high T cells. Receptor amplification or capture employed 5' RACE. The data were produced on an Illumina HiSeq 2500. A second PCR of roughly 7 to 11 cycles was performed with a sample-barcoded 5' primer and a J-beta primer mix. A template-switch 5' adaptor carrying 12 random nucleotides introduced a unique molecular identifier onto each TCR beta cDNA molecule. Each sample yielded at least 2.5 million CDR3-containing paired-end reads. First-strand cDNA synthesis was performed from all RNA using the Mint cDNA synthesis kit, with priming by a TRBC-specific oligonucleotide. Following uracil-DNA glycosylase treatment, a first 18-cycle PCR with universal primers M1SS and BC2_uni_R was performed on all cDNA. The authors processed their data as follows. For normalization, 1 million high-quality reads, each with a distinct molecular identifier, were randomly selected from each sample. Instead of being binned into consensus sequences, reads that shared molecular identifiers were thrown out. MiTCR, with a Q25 quality threshold and the strictest error-elimination algorithm, was used for CDR3 identification, clonotype clustering and error correction. A nonparametric unseen species model with Euler transformation was used to estimate lower-bound total TCR beta diversity. TCRdb applied fastp at Q25 and MiXCR to the public reads, then kept only in-frame beta chains. Identical CDR3 proteins give one entry, which carries the most common genes and DNA. Here the V and J calls rest on TCRdb's processing, not on the authors' analysis. The table for this sample lists approximately 810,000 distinct CDR3 sequences; 25% to 35% of them were counted only once. The top ten hold 17% of the sample.

The CDR3 has 14 amino acids, counting the end cysteine and phenylalanine. The read is trimmed to its CDR3 DNA, 42 bases read in frame from base 1. Trimming accounts for 6 bases at V and 1 base at J, while the number of junction bases matched to no gene is 5. The sample was blood. The TCR was taken from a woman older than 75 in good health. The chain joins TRBV12-3 or TRBV12-4 to TRBJ1-1; 7 bases in the junction line up with TRBD1. This receptor carries the CDR3 CASSRRQGNTEAFF. At the DNA level, the sequence is TGTGCCAGCAGCCGCAGACAGGGGAACACTGAAGCTTTCTTT.